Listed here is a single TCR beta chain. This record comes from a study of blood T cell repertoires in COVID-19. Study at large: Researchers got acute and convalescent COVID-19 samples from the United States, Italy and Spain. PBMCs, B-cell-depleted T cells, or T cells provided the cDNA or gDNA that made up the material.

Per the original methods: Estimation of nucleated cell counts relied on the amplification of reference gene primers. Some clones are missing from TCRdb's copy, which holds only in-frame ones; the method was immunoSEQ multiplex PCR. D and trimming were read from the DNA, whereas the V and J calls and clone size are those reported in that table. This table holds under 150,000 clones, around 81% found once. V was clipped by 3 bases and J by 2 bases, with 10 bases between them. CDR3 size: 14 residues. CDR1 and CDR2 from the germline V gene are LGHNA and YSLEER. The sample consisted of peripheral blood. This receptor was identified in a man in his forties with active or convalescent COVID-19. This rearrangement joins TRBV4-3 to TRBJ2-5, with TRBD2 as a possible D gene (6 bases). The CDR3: CASSQSGVQETQYF. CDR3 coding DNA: TGCGCCAGCAGCCAGTCGGGGGTTCAAGAGACCCAGTACTTC.